This TCR beta chain was sequenced during a study of blood T cell repertoires in COVID-19. Per the authors' pipeline: Estimates of nucleated cell counts were drawn from the amplification of reference gene primers. TCRdb's copy holds only in-frame clones and misses some; the assay was immunoSEQ multiplex PCR. The D gene and trimming were derived from the DNA, and the V and J assignments and clone size from that table. The data show some 210,000 clones, roughly 92% seen once. The CDR3 covers 11 residues. V dropped 6 bases and J dropped 8 bases, with 10 bases sitting between them. Germline assignment: CDR1 MNHNY and CDR2 SVGAGI (reference sequence). Seattle's enrolled individuals joined amid active infection and were then monitored longitudinally.

The sequence derives from a man aged 55 to 69 with COVID-19, enrolled during active disease. The chain joins TRBV6-6 to TRBJ1-2; a possible D gene is TRBD1 (6 bases). Sequenced: peripheral blood. CDR3 region: CASREGVGYTF. The DNA for the CDR3 is TGTGCCAGCAGAGAGGGGGTCGGCTACACCTTC.